The clone carrying this TCR beta chain was detected many times. Its antigen remains unidentified. The data derive from a study of early T cells in non-severe SARS-CoV-2 infection. The overall study: Sequencing of bulk RNA from unsorted whole blood was done, without chain pairing. Study observations and caveats: Anti-spike CD8 responses were favored in VDJdb matching, and private and CD4 specificities were missed.

Unique molecular identifiers tagged individual cDNA molecules. TCRdb used MiXCR to reprocess the 5' RACE reads, holding one entry per CDR3 protein. The repertoire holds more than 50,000 distinct CDR3 sequences, roughly 12% seen once, with about 1.3% in the top ten. This clonotype originated in an adult who was a healthcare worker with PCR-confirmed SARS-CoV-2 infection or an uninfected control (not recorded which). Source: whole blood, taken at baseline.

The CDR3 loop reads CASSFRGGTEAFF. Written as DNA, the CDR3 is TGTGCCAGCAGCTTTAGGGGTGGCACTGAAGCTTTCTTT. The V and J genes are TRBV5-5 and TRBJ1-1, with D possibly matching TRBD1 (5 bases). The CDR3 is 13 amino acids. Germline V CDR1 and CDR2: SGHKS, YYEKEE (reference sequence). The germline V and J ends were trimmed by 2 bases and 4 bases, with 9 bases remaining between them.